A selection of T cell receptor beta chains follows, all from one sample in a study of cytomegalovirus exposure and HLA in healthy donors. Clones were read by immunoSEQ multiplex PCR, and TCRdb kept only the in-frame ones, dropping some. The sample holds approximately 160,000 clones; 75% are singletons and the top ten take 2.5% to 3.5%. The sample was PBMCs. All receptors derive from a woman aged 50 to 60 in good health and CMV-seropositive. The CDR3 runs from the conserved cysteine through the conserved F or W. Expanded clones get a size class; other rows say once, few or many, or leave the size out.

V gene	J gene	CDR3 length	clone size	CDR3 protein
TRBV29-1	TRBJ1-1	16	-	CSSSLEGGGKGTEAFF
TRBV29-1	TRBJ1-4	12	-	CSATGAGEKLFF
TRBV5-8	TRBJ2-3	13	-	CASSSLPTDTQYF
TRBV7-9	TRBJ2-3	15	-	CASSSALPSTDTQYF
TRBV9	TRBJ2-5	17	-	CASSVGASGGLQETQYF
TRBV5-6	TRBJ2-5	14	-	CASSSWATSETQYF
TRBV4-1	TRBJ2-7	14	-	CASSPPDRTYEQYF
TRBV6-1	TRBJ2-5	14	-	CASSELPSQETQYF
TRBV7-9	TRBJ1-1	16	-	CSSSQTGGFLDTEAFF
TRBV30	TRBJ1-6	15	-	CAWSVSSSYNSPLHF
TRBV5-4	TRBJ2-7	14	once	CASRKDYNSYEQYF
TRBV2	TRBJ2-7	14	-	CASSDPTGSDEQYF
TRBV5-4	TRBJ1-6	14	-	CASSLTQFNSPLHF
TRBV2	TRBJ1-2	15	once	CASSEGSGRIRGDTF
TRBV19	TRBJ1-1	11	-	CASRAGQGTFF
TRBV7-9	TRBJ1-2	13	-	CASSLSQGGGYTF
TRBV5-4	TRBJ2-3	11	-	CASSLTDTQYF
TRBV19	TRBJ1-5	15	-	CASSPRGRGNQPQHF
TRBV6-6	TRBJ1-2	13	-	CASRVRDSEGYTF
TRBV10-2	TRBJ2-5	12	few	CASSEGERTQYF
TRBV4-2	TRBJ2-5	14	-	CASSKLAGGETQYF
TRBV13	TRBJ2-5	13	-	CASTSGGEETQYF
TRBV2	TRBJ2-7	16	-	CASSRGLAGASYEQYF
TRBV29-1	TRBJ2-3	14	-	CSVENAGGQDTQYF
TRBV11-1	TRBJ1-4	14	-	CASSLGQGAEKLFF
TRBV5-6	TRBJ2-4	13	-	CASRRGGVGGQDF
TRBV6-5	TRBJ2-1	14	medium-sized	CASGLGQGTIEQFF
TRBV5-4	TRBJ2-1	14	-	CASSRDSLVNEQFF
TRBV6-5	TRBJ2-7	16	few	CASSYSMGQRPYEQYF
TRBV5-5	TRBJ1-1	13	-	CASSLASGTEAFF
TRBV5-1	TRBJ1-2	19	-	CASSLAKGAGSTGPAGYTF
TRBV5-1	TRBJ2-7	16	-	CASSLQTGGVRYEQYF
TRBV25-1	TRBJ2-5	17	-	CASSEMGPGGIQETQYF
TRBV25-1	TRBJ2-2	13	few	CASSEYVQGELFF
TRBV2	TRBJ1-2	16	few	CASSPPGTGGVYGYTF
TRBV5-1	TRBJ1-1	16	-	CASNLQGLGLNTEAFF
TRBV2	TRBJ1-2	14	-	CASTRGSSEYGYTF
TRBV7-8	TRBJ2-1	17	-	CASSARTSGGNYNEQFF
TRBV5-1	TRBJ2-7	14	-	CASGPVGQGIEQYF
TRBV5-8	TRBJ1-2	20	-	CASSSSFTFSGQGGFYGYTF
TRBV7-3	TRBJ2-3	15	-	CASRLQPLGTDTQYF